The following is a T cell receptor (beta chain) sequence with its context. As originally analysed: Reference gene primers were amplified, and this amplification served to estimate nucleated cell counts. The protocol was immunoSEQ multiplex PCR, while the TCRdb copy is restricted to in-frame clones and leaves out a portion. V, J and clone size are those of that table, while D and trimming were read from the DNA. In the table there are 310,000 or so clones, around 86% of which are singletons. The data are from a study of blood T cell repertoires in COVID-19. Turning to the study itself: The United States, Italy and Spain were the sources of the acute and convalescent COVID-19 samples. The analysed material was cDNA or gDNA that came from T cells, B-cell-depleted T cells, or PBMCs.

The sequence came from a man aged 50 to 59 with active or convalescent COVID-19. The specimen was peripheral blood.

The chain's CDR3 is CASSVVTGGEQFF. CDR3 DNA sequence: TGTGCCAGCAGCGTAGTTACAGGGGGTGAGCAGTTCTTC. J is TRBJ2-1 and V is TRBV9; 8 nucleotides line up with TRBD1. J gave up 9 bases and V 0 bases, and 2 bases lay outside the gene matches. The germline V gene has CDR1 SGDLS and CDR2 YYNGEE. CDR3 size: 13 residues.